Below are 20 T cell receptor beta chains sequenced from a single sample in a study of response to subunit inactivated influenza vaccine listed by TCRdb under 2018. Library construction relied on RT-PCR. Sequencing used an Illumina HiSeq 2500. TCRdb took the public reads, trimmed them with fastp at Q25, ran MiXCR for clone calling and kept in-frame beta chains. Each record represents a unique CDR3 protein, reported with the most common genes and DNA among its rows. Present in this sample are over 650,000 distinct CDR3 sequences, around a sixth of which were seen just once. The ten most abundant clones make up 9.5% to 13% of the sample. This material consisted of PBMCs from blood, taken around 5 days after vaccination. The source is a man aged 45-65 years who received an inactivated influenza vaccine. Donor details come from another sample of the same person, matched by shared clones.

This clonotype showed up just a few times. The DNA of the CDR3 is TGCGCCAGCAGCTCACAAAACTTCTACGAGCAGTACTTC. It specifies CASSSQNFYEQYF. The genes are TRBV5-1 and TRBJ2-7; D uncertain. The germline CDR1 and CDR2 sequences are SGHRS and YFSETQ. V was shortened by 3 bases and J by 3 bases, with 10 bases between the two germline ends. CDR3 length: 13 residues.

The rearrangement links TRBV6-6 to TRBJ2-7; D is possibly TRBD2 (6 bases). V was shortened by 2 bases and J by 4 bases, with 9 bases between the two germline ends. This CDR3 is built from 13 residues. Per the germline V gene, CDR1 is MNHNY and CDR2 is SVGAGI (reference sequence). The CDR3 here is CASSYPGRYEQYF. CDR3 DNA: TGTGCCAGCAGTTACCCAGGGAGGTACGAGCAGTACTTC.

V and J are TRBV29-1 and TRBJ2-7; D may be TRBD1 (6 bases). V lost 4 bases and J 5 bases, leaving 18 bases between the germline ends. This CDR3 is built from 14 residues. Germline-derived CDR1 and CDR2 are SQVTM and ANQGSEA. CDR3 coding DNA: TGCAGCGTTGCGCTCTTCGGACAGAGTCACGAGCAGTACTTC. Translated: CSVALFGQSHEQYF.

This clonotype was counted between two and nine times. CDR3 amino acids: CSARINRGRTEAFF. The CDR3 region has the DNA TGCAGTGCTCGCATTAACAGGGGTCGCACTGAAGCTTTCTTT. The chain has TRBV20-1 and TRBJ1-1, with 7 nucleotides matching TRBD1. Germline CDR1 is DFQATT and CDR2 is SNEGSKA (reference sequence). J lost 4 bases, V lost 5 bases, and 10 bases had no gene match. This CDR3 is built from 14 residues.

The CDR3 loop is CATSRLLGYEQYF. The CDR3 bases are TGTGCCACCAGCCGACTTCTAGGCTACGAGCAGTACTTC. The chain recombines TRBV15 with TRBJ2-7; D is unclear. Trimming removed 5 bases from V and 3 bases from J, with 11 bases in between. This CDR3 is built from 13 residues. From germline, CDR1 is LNHNV and CDR2 YYDKDF (reference sequence).

CDR3: CASSVQGDGNQPQHF. The CDR3 DNA sequence: TGTGCCAGCTCAGTACAGGGGGACGGCAATCAGCCCCAGCATTTT. The rearrangement joins TRBV18 to TRBJ1-5; 8 positions agree with TRBD1. The CDR3 runs to 15 residues. The V gene end was trimmed by 5 bases and the J gene end by 2 bases; junction bases not matched to a gene: 5. Germline lookup yields CDR1 KGHSH and CDR2 LQKENI.

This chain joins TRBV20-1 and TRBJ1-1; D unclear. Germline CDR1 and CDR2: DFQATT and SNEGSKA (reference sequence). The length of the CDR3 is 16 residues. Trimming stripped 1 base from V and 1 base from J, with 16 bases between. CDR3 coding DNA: TGCAGTGCTAGAGCTATCGGCCCTGGGGAGAACACTGAAGCTTTCTTT. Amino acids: CSARAIGPGENTEAFF.

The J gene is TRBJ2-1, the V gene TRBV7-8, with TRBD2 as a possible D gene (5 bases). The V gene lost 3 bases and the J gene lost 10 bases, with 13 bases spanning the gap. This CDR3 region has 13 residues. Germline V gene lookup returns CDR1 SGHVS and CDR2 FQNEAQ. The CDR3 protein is CASSFRGIEEQFF. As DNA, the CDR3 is TGTGCCAGCAGCTTTCGGGGAATCGAGGAGCAGTTCTTC.

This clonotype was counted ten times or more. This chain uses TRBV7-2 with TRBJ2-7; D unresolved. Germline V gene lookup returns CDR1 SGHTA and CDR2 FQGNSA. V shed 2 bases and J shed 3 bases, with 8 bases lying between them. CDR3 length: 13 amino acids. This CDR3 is CASSLWRGYEQYF. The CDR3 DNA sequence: TGTGCCAGCAGCTTATGGCGCGGCTACGAGCAGTACTTC.

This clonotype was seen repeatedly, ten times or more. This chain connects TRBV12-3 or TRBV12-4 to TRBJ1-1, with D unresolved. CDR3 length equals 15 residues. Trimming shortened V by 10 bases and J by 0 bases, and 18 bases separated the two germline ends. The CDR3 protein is CATTESPRMNTEAFF. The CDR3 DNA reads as TGTGCCACCACTGAGTCTCCTCGGATGAACACTGAAGCTTTCTTT.

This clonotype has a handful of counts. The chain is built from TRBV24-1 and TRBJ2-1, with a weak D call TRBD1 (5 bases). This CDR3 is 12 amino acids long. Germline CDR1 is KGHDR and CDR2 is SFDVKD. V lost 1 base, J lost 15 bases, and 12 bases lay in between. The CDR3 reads CATSDFVGQGFF. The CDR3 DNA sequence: TGTGCCACCAGTGATTTTGTAGGCCAGGGGTTCTTC.

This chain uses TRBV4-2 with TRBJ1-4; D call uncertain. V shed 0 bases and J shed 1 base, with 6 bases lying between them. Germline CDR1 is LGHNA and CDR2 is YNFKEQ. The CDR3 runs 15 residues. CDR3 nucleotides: TGTGCCAGCAGCCAAGACCGGGGAACTAATGAAAAACTGTTTTTT. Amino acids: CASSQDRGTNEKLFF.

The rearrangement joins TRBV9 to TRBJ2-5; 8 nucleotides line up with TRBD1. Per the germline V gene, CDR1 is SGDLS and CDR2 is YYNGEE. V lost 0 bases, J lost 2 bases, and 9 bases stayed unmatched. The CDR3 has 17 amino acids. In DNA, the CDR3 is TGTGCCAGCAGCGTAGCCGCCAGGAGGACAGGGCAAGAGACCCAGTACTTC. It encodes CASSVAARRTGQETQYF.

In DNA form, the CDR3 reads TGCGCCAGCAGCTCGGGACTCATATACCCAGATACGCAGTATTTT. This translates into CASSSGLIYPDTQYF. V and J are TRBV5-1 and TRBJ2-3, with TRBD2 as a possible D gene (6 bases). The CDR3 consists of 15 residues. V was cut by 3 bases and J by 4 bases, with 15 bases left in between. CDR1 SGHRS and CDR2 YFSETQ come from the germline V gene.

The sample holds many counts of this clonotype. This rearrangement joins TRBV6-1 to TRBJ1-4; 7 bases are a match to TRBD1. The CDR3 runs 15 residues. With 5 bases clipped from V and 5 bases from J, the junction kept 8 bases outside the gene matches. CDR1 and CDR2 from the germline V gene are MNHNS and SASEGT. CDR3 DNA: TGTGCCAGCAGTCGACAGGGTGCCGGGAATGAAAAACTGTTTTTT. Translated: CASSRQGAGNEKLFF.

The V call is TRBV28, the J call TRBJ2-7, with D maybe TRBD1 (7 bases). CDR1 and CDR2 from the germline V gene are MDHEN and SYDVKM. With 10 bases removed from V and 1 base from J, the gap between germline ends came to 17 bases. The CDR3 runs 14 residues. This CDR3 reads CATISGGLSYEQYF. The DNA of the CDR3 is TGTGCCACTATATCAGGGGGGCTGTCCTACGAGCAGTACTTC. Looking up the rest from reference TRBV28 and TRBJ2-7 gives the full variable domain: DVKVTQSSRYLVKRTGEKVFLECVQDMDHENMFWYRQDPGLGLRLIYFSYDVKMKEKGDIPEGYSVSREKKERFSLILESASTNQTSMYLCATISGGLSYEQYFGPGTRLTVT.

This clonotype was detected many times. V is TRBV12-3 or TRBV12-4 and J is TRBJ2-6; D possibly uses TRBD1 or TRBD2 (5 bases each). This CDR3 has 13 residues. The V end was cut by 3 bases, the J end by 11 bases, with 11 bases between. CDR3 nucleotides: TGTGCCAGCAGTTTGGGGACGGGGCACGTCCTGACTTTC. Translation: CASSLGTGHVLTF.

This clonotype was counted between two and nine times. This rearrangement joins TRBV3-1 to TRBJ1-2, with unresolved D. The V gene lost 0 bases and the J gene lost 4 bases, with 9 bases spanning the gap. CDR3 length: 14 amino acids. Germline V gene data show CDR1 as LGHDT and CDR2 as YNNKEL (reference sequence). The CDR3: CASSQDRAFYGYTF. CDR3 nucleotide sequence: TGTGCCAGCAGCCAAGACCGGGCGTTCTATGGCTACACCTTC.

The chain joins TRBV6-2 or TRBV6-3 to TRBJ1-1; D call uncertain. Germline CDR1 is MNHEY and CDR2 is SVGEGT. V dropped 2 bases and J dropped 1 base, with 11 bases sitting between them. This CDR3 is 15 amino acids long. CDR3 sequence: CASSYTPGWNTEAFF. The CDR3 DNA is TGTGCCAGCAGTTACACCCCCGGGTGGAACACTGAAGCTTTCTTT.

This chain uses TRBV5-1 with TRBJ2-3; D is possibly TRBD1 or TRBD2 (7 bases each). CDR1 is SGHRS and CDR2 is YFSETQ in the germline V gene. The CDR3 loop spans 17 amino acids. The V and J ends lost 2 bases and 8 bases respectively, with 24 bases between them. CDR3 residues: CASSFFGTLTGEGTQYF. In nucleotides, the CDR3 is TGCGCCAGCAGCTTCTTCGGCACTTTAACAGGGGAGGGTACGCAGTATTTT.